This TCR beta chain was found in a study of blood T cell repertoires in COVID-19. Overall study: PBMCs, B-cell-depleted T cells, or T cells were the source of the cDNA or gDNA that made up the material.

Followed over time, Seattle patients had been enrolled while infection was active. This clone was detected only a few times. As processed by the authors: From reference gene primer amplification, estimates of nucleated cell counts were derived. TCRdb's copy holds only in-frame clones and misses some; the assay was immunoSEQ multiplex PCR. The DNA was the basis for D and trimming; V, J and clone size are from that table. The sample consists of 50,000 to 55,000 clones, approximately 80% of them appearing once. The CDR3 sequence is 13 residues long. Germline V CDR1 and CDR2: SEHNR, FQNEAQ (reference sequence). V was clipped by 1 base and J by 11 bases; unmatched bases: 5.

The V call is TRBV7-9, the J call TRBJ1-1; 9 bases match TRBD1. Sample: peripheral blood. The clonotype originates from a man older than 75 with COVID-19, enrolled during active disease. The CDR3 here is CASSLGTGDQAFF. CDR3 coding DNA: TGTGCCAGCAGCTTAGGGACAGGGGATCAGGCTTTCTTT.